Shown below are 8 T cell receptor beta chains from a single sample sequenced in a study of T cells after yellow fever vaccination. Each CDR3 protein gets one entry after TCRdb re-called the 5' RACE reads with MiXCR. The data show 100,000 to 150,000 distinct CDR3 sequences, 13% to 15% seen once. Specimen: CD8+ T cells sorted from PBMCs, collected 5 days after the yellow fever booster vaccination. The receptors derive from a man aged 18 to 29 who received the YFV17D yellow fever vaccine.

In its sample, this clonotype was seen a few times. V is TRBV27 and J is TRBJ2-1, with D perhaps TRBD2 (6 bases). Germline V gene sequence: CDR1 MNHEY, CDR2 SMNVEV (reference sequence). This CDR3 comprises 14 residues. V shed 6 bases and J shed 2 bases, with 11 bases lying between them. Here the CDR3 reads CASRIGGTYNEQFF. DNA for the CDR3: TGTGCCAGCAGGATTGGCGGGACCTACAATGAGCAGTTCTTC.

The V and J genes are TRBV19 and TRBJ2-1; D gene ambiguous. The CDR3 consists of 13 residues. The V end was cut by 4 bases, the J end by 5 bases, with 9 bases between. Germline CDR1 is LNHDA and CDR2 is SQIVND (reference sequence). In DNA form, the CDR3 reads TGTGCCAGTAGTAGGTGGCAAAACAATGAGCAGTTCTTC. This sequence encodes CASSRWQNNEQFF.

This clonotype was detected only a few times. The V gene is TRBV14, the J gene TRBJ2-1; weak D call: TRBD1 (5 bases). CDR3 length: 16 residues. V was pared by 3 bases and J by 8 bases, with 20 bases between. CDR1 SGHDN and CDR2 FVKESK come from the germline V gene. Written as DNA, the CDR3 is TGTGCCAGCAGCCACCGGGCCAGGGTCGGTCTTGATGAGCAGTTCTTC. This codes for CASSHRARVGLDEQFF.

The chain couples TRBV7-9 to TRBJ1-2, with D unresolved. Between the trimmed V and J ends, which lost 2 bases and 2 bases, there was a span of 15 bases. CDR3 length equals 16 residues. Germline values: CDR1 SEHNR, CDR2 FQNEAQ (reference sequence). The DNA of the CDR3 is TGTGCCAGCAGCTTATACGGTGGAACCGCCAACTATGGCTACACCTTC. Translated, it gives CASSLYGGTANYGYTF.

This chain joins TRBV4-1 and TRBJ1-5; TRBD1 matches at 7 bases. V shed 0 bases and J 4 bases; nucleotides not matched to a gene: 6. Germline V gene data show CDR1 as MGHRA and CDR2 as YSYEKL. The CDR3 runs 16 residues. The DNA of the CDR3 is TGCGCCAGCAGCCAAGAGGGAGGGGGCTTAAATCAGCCCCAGCATTTT. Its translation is CASSQEGGGLNQPQHF.

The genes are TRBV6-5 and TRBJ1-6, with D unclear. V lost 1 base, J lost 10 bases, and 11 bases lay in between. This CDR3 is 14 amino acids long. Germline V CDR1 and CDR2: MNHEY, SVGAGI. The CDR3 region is CASSYFHHLSPLHF. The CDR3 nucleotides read TGTGCCAGCAGTTACTTCCATCATTTGTCACCCCTCCACTTT.

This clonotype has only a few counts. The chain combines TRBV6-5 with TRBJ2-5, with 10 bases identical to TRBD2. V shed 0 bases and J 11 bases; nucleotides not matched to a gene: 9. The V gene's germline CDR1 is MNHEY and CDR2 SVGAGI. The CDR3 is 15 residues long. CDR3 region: CASSYSETSGSSQYF. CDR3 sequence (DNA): TGTGCCAGCAGTTACTCGGAGACTAGCGGGTCCTCACAGTACTTC.

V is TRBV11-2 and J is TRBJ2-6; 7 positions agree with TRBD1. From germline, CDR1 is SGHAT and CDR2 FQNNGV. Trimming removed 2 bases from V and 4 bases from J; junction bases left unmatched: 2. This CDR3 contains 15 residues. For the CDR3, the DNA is TGTGCCAGCAGCTTATTAGGGGGCGGGGCCAACGTCCTGACTTTC. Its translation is CASSLLGGGANVLTF.